This T cell receptor (beta chain) was captured in a study of blood T cell repertoires in COVID-19. The wider study: The United States, Italy and Spain supplied acute and convalescent COVID-19 samples.

Only in-frame clones appear in the TCRdb table, and some are missing; sequencing was by immunoSEQ multiplex PCR. The sample yields roughly 300,000 clones, 65% to 90% seen once. Germline values: CDR1 SGHTA, CDR2 FQGNSA. The V segment lost 3 bases and the J segment 5 bases; nucleotides outside the gene matches: 10. The CDR3 consists of 18 residues. The source is a human donor in a cohort sampled during active COVID-19. Source material: peripheral blood. This chain links TRBV7-2 with TRBJ2-3; TRBD2 aligns across 14 bases. CDR3 loop: CASSFGTSGRRRGDTQYF. CDR3 coding DNA: TGTGCCAGCAGCTTCGGGACTAGCGGGAGACGAAGAGGAGATACGCAGTATTTT.